The present entry profiles one T cell receptor (beta chain) with its context. The data originate from a study of T cells expressing NK-cell markers. Germline V lookup: CDR1 KGHDR, CDR2 SFDVKD. This CDR3 comprises 15 residues. The cDNA for TCR beta came from 5'RACE template switching with UMIs. TCRdb re-called the 5' RACE reads and shows each CDR3 protein once, DNA omitted. The data include about 150,000 distinct CDR3 sequences; the top ten clones carry around 21%. This chain links TRBV24-1 with TRBJ2-5; TCRdb designates TRBD2, a call that cannot be tested without DNA. The TCR originated in a man aged 18-70 years in good health. Input material: blood T cells: a sorted CD56 or NKG2C T cell subset, CD4+ or CD8+ T cells, or bulk PBMC T cells (not recorded which). This chain's CDR3 is CATLPSVQNQETQYF.